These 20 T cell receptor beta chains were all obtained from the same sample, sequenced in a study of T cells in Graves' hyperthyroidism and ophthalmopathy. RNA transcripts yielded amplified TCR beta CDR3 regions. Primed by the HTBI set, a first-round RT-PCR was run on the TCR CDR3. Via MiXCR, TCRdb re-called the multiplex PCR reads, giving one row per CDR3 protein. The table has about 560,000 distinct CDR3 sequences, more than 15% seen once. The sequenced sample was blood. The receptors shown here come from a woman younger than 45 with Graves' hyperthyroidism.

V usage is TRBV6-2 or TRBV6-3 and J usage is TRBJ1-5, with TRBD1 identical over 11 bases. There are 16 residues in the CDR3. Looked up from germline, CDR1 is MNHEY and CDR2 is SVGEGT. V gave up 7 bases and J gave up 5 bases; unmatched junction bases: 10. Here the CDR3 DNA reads TGTGCCAGCACCTCCGGGACAGGGGGTGGCTATCAGCCCCAGCATTTT. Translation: CASTSGTGGGYQPQHF.

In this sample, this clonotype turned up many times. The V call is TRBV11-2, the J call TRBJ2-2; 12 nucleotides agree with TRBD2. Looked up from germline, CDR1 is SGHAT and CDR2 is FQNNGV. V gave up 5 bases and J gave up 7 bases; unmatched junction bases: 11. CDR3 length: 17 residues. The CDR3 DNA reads TGTGCCAGCAGCGATACGCGGACTAGCGGGATGGGCGGGGAGCTGTTTTTT. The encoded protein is CASSDTRTSGMGGELFF.

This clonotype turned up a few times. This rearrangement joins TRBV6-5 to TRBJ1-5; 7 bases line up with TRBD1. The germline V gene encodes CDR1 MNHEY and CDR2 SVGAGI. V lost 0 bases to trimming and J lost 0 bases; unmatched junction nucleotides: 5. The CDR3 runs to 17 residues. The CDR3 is CASSYSGGQVSNQPQHF. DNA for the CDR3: TGTGCCAGCAGTTACTCGGGCGGACAGGTTAGCAATCAGCCCCAGCATTTT.

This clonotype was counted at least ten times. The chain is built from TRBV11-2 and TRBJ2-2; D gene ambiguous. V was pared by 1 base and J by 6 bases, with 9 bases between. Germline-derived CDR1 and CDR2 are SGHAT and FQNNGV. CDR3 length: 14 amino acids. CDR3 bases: TGTGCCAGCAGCTTAGGTAGAAGCGCCGGGGAGCTGTTTTTT. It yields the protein CASSLGRSAGELFF.

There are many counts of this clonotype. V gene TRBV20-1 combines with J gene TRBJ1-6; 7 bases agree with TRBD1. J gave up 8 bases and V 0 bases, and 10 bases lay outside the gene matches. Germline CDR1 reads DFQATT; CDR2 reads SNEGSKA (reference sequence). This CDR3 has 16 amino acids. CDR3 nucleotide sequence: TGCAGTGCTAGAGATTTAGACAGGGTAATCGATTCACCCCTCCACTTT. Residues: CSARDLDRVIDSPLHF.

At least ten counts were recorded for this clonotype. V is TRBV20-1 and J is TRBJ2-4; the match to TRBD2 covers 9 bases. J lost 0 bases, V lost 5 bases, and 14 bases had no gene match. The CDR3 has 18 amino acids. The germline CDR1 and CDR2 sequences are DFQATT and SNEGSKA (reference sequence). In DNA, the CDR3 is TGCAGTGCTCCCCCGGCGGGTTTAGCGGGAGTAGCCAAAAACATTCAGTACTTC. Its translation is CSAPPAGLAGVAKNIQYF.

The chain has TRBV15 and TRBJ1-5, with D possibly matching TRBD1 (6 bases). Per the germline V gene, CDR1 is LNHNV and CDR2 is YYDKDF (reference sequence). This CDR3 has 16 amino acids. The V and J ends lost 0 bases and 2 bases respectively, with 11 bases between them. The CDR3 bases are TGTGCCACCAGCAGAGATCGGGGGGCTGGCAATCAGCCCCAGCATTTT. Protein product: CATSRDRGAGNQPQHF.

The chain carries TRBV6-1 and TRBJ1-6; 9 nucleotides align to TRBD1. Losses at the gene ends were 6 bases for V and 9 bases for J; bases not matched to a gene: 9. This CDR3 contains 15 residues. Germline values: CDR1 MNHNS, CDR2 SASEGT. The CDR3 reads CASSRRTGAGSPLHF. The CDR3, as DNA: TGTGCCAGCAGCAGACGGACAGGGGCAGGTTCACCCCTCCACTTT.

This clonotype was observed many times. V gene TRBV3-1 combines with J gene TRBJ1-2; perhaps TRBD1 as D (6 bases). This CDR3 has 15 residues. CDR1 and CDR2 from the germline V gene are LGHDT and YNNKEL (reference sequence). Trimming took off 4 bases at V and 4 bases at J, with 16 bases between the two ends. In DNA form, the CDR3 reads TGTGCCAGCAGCCCCCTTGGACAGCGCCGCTATGGCTACACCTTC. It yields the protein CASSPLGQRRYGYTF.

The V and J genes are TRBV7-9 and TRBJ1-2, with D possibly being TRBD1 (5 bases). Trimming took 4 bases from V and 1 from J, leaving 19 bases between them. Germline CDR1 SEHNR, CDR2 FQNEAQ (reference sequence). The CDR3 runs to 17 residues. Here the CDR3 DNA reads TGTGCCAGCAGCTCCCCCGTGGGGGGGGGGATTAACTATGGCTACACCTTC. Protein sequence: CASSSPVGGGINYGYTF. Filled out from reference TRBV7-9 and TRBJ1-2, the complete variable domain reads DTGVSQNPRHKITKRGQNVTFRCDPISEHNRLYWYRQTLGQGPEFLTYFQNEAQLEKSRLLSDRFSAERPKGSFSTLEIQRTEQGDSAMYLCASSSPVGGGINYGYTFGSGTRLTVV.

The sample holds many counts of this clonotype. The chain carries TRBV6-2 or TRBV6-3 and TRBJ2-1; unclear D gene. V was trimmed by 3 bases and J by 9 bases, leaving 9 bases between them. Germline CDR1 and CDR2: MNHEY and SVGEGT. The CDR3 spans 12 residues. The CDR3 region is CASSYGLTEQFF. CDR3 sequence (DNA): TGTGCCAGCAGTTATGGTTTGACTGAGCAGTTCTTC.

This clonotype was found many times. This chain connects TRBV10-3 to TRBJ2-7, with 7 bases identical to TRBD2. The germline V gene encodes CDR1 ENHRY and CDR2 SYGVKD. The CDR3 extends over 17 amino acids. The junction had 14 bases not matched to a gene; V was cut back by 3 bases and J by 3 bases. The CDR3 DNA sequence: TGTGCCATCAGTGACCCAAACCGAAACGGGAGGATCTACGAGCAGTACTTC. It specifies CAISDPNRNGRIYEQYF.

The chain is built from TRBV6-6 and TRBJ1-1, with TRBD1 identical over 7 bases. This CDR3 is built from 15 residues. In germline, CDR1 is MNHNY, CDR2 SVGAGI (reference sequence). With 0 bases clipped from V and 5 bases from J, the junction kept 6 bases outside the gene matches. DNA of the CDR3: TGTGCCAGCAGTTACTCAAGGGACAGATTGACTGAAGCTTTCTTT. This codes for CASSYSRDRLTEAFF.

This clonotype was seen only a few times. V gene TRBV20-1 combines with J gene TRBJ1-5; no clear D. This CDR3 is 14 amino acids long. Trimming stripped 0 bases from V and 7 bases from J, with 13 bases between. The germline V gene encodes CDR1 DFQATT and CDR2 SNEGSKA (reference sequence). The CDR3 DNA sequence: TGCAGTGCTAGAGATCTTTCCGCGGGCCAGCCCCAGCATTTT. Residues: CSARDLSAGQPQHF.

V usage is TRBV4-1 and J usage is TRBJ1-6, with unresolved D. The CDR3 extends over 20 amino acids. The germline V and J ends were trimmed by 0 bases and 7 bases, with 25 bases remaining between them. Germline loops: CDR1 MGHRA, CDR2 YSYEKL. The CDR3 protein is CASSQELFAAGAAKNSPLHF. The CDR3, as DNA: TGCGCCAGCAGCCAAGAGTTATTTGCCGCGGGAGCGGCTAAGAATTCACCCCTCCACTTT.

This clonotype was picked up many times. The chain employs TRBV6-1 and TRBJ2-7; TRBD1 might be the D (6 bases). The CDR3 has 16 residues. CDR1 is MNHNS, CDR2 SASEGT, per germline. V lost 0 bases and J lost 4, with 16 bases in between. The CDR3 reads CASSEAPPGAGYEQYF. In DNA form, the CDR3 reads TGTGCCAGCAGTGAAGCGCCGCCAGGGGCCGGATACGAGCAGTACTTC.

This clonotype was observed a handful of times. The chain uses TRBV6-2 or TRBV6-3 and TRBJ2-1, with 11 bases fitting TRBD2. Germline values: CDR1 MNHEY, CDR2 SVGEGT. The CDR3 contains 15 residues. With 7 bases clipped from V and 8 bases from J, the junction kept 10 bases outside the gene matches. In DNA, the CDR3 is TGTGCCAGCACCCCGCCGACTAGCGGGATCGATGAGCAGTTCTTC. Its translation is CASTPPTSGIDEQFF.

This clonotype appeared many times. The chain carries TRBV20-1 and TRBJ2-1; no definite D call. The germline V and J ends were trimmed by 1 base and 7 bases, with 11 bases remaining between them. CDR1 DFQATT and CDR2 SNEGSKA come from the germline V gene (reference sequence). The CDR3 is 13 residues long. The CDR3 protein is CSARVMVANEQFF. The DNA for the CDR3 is TGCAGTGCTAGAGTAATGGTTGCGAATGAGCAGTTCTTC.

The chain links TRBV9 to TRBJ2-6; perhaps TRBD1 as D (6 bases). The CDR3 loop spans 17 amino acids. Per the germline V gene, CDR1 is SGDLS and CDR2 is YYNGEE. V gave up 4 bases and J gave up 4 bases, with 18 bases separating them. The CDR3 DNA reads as TGTGCCAGCAGCCTGGGACACGACCTAAGGGGGGCCAACGTCCTGACTTTC. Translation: CASSLGHDLRGANVLTF. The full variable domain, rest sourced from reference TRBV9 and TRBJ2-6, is DSGVTQTPKHLITATGQRVTLRCSPRSGDLSVYWYQQSLDQGLQFLIQYYNGEERAKGNILERFSAQQFPDLHSELNLSSLELGDSALYFCASSLGHDLRGANVLTFGAGSRLTVL.

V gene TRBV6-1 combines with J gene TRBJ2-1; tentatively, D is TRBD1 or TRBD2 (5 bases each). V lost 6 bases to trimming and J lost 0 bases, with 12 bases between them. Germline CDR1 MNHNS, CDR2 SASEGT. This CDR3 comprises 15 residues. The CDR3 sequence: CASRAGTFSYNEQFF. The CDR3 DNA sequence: TGTGCCAGCAGGGCCGGGACCTTCTCCTACAATGAGCAGTTCTTC.